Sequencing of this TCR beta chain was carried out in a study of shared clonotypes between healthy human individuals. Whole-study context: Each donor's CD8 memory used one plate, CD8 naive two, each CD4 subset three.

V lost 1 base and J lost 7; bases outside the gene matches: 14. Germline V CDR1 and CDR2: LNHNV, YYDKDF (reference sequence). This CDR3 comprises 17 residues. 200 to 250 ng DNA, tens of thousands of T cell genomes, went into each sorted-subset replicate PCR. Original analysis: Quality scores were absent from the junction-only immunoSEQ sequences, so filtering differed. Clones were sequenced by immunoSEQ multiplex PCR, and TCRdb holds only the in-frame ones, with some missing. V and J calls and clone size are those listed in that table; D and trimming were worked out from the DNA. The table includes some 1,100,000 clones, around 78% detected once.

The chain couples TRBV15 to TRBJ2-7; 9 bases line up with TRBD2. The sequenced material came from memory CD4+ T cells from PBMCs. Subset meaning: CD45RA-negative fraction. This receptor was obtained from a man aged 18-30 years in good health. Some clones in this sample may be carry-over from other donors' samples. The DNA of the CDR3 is TGTGCCACCAGCAGAGGGATCGTAGCGGGAGAAGCGGGAGAGCAGTACTTC. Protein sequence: CATSRGIVAGEAGEQYF.